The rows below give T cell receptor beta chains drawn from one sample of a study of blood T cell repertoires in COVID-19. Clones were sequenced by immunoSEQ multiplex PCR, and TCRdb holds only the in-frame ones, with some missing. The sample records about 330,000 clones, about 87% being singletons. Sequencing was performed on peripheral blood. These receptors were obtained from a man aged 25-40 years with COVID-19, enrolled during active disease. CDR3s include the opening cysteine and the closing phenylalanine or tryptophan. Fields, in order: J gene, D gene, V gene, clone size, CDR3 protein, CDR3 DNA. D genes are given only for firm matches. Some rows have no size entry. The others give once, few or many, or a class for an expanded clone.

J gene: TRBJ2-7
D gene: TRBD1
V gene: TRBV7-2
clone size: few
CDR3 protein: CASSLSRQGYEQYF
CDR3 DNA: TGTGCCAGCAGCTTATCGAGACAGGGCTACGAGCAGTACTTC

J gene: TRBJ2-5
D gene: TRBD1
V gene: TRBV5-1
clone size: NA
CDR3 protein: CASSLALAGGQETQYF
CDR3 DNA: TGCGCCAGCAGCTTGGCGCTGGCAGGGGGACAAGAGACCCAGTACTTC

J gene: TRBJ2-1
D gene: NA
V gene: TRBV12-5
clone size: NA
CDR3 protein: CASGFSLTGPSNEQFF
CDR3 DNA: TGTGCTAGTGGTTTCAGTTTAACAGGGCCGAGCAATGAGCAGTTCTTC

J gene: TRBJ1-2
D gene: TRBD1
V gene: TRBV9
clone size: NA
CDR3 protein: CASSHGQGGGYTF
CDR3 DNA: TGTGCCAGCAGCCACGGACAGGGAGGCGGCTACACCTTC

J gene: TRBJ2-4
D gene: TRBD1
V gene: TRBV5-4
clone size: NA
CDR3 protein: CASSLGHPVTGGPQYF
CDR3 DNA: TGTGCCAGCAGCTTGGGTCACCCTGTGACAGGGGGCCCCCAGTACTTC

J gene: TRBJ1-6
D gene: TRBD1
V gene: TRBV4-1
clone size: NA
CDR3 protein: CASSLAGGNSPLHF
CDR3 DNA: TGCGCCAGCAGCCTTGCAGGGGGTAATTCACCCCTCCACTTT

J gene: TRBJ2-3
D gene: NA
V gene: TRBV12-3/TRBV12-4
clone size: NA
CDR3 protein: CASSSSNLDTQYF
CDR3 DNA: TGTGCCAGCAGTTCCTCCAACTTGGATACGCAGTATTTT

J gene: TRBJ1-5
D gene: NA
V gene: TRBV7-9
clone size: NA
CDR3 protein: CASSRGSHQPQHF
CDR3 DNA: TGTGCCAGCAGCCGGGGGTCCCATCAGCCCCAGCATTTT

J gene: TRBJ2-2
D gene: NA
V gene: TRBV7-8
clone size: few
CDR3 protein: CASSRTGYPNTGELFF
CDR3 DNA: TGTGCCAGCAGCCGAACAGGCTACCCAAACACCGGGGAGCTGTTTTTT

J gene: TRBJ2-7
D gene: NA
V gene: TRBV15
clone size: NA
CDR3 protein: CATSRRADYEQYF
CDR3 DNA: TGTGCCACCAGCAGACGCGCGGACTACGAGCAGTACTTC

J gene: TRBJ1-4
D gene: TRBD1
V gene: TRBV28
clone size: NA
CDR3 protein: CASSFGQVNEKLFF
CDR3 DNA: TGTGCCAGCAGTTTCGGACAGGTCAATGAAAAACTGTTTTTT

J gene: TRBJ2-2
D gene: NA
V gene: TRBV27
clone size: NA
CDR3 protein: CASSEGTGELFF
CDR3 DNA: TGTGCCAGCAGTGAGGGCACCGGGGAGCTGTTTTTT

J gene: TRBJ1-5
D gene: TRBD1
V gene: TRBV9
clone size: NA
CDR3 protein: CASSAPLRQGEIQPQHF
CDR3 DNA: TGTGCCAGCAGCGCTCCTCTTCGACAGGGTGAGATTCAGCCCCAGCATTTT

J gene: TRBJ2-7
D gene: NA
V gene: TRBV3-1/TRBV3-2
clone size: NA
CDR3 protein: CASSSSSYEQYF
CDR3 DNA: TGTGCCAGCAGTTCGAGCTCCTACGAGCAGTACTTC

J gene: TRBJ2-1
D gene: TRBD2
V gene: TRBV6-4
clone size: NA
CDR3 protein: CASRITSGRVSLNEQFF
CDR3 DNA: TGTGCCAGCAGAATTACTAGCGGGAGGGTCAGTCTGAATGAGCAGTTCTTC

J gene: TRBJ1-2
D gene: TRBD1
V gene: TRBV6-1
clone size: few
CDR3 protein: CASSEGPGGWYGYTF
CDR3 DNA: TGTGCCAGCAGTGAAGGTCCAGGGGGTTGGTATGGCTACACCTTC

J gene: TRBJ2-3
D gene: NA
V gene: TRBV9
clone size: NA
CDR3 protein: CASSVASTDTQYF
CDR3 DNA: TGTGCCAGCAGCGTAGCTAGCACAGATACGCAGTATTTT

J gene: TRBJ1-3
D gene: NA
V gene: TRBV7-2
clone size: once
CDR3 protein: CASSSQGSGNTIYF
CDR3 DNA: TGTGCCAGCAGCTCACAGGGATCTGGAAACACCATATATTTT

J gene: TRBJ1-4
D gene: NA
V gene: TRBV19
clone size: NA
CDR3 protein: CASRGITSRGATNEKLFF
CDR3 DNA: TGTGCCAGTAGAGGTATAACATCCCGCGGGGCAACTAATGAAAAACTGTTTTTT

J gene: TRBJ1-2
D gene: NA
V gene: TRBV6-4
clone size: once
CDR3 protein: CASSGEGVGGYTF
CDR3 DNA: TGTGCCAGCAGCGGAGAGGGGGTCGGGGGCTACACCTTC

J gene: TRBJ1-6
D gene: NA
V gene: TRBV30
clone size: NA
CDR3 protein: CAWTSLGYYSPLHF
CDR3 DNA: TGTGCCTGGACCTCACTCGGGTATTATTCACCCCTCCACTTT

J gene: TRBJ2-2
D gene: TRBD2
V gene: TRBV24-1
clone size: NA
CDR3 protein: CATSDLGPRSGKAWFGELFF
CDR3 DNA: TGTGCCACCAGTGACCTCGGGCCACGGAGCGGGAAGGCTTGGTTCGGGGAGCTGTTTTTT

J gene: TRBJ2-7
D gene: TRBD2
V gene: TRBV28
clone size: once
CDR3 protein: CASSYPIAGGRSSYEQYF
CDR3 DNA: TGTGCCAGCAGTTACCCCATAGCGGGAGGGAGGAGCTCCTACGAGCAGTACTTC

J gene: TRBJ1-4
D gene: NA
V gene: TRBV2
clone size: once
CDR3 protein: CASRQGLANEKLFF
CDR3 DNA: TGTGCCAGCAGGCAGGGGTTGGCTAATGAAAAACTGTTTTTT

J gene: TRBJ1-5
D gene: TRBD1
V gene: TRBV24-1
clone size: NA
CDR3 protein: CATSPPGQVNQPQHF
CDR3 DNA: TGTGCCACCAGTCCTCCGGGACAGGTCAATCAGCCCCAGCATTTT

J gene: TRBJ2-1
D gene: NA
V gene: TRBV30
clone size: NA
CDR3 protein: CAWSGQLSYNEQFF
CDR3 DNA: TGTGCCTGGAGTGGACAGCTCTCCTACAATGAGCAGTTCTTC

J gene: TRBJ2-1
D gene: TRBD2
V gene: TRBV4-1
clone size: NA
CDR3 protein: CASSQGLAGGPVYNEQFF
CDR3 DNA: TGCGCCAGCAGCCAAGGGCTAGCGGGGGGGCCCGTGTACAATGAGCAGTTCTTC

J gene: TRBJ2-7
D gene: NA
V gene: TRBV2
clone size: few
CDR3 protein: CASSEESFHEQYF
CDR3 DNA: TGTGCCAGCAGTGAGGAGTCATTCCACGAGCAGTACTTC

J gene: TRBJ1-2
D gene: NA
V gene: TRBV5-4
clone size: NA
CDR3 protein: CASSPGETAQVYGYTF
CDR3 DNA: TGTGCCAGCAGCCCGGGAGAGACAGCTCAAGTTTATGGCTACACCTTC

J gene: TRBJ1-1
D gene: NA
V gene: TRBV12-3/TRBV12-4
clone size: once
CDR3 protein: CAIREVMNTEAFF
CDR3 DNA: TGTGCCATCAGGGAGGTCATGAACACTGAAGCTTTCTTT

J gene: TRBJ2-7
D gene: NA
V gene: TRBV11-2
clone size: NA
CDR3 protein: CASSSITGRPYEQYF
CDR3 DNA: TGTGCCAGCAGCAGCATAACCGGGAGACCTTACGAGCAGTACTTC

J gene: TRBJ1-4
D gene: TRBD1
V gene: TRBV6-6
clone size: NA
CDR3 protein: CASTLTGQVGEKLFF
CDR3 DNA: TGTGCCAGCACCTTAACAGGACAGGTCGGGGAAAAACTGTTTTTT

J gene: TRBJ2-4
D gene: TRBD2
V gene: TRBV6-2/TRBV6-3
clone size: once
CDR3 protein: CASSWAGENIQYF
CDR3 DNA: TGTGCCAGCAGTTGGGCGGGAGAAAACATTCAGTACTTC

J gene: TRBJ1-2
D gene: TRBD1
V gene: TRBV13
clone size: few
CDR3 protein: CASRGQGDYGYTF
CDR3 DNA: TGTGCCAGCAGGGGACAGGGGGACTATGGCTACACCTTC

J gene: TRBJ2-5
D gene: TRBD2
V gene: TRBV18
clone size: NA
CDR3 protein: CASSLNLGLAGGQETQYF
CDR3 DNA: TGTGCCAGCTCACTAAACCTCGGACTAGCGGGAGGACAAGAGACCCAGTACTTC

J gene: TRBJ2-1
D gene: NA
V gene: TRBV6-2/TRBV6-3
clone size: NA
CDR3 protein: CASSYRSDYNEQFF
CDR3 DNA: TGTGCCAGCAGTTACCGTAGCGACTACAATGAGCAGTTCTTC

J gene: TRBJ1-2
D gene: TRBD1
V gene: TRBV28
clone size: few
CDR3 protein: CASSPDRGNYGYTF
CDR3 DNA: TGTGCCAGCAGCCCGGACAGGGGTAACTATGGCTACACCTTC

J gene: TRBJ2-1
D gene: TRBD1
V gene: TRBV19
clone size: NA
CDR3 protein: CASSPSRTGRQFF
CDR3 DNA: TGTGCCAGTAGTCCATCGCGGACAGGGAGGCAGTTCTTC

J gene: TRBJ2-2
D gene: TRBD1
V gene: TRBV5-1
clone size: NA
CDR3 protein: CASSPDRGNTGELFF
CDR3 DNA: TGCGCCAGCAGCCCTGACAGGGGTAACACCGGGGAGCTGTTTTTT

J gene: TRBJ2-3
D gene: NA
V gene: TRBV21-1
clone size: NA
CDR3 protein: CASTAATSRDTQYF
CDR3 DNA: TGTGCCAGCACGGCAGCAACTAGTAGAGATACGCAGTATTTT

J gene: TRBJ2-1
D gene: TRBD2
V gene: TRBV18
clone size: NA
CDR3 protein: CASSLPGLAGGSNEQFF
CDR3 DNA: TGTGCCAGCTCACTCCCGGGACTAGCGGGAGGATCCAATGAGCAGTTCTTC

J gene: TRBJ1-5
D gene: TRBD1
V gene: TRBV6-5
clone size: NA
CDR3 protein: CASSYSRTGGNQPQHF
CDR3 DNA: TGTGCCAGCAGTTACTCCCGGACAGGGGGCAATCAGCCCCAGCATTTT

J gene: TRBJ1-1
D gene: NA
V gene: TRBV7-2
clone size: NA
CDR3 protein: CASSSSVNTEAFF
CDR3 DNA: TGTGCCAGCAGCTCTTCAGTAAACACTGAAGCTTTCTTT

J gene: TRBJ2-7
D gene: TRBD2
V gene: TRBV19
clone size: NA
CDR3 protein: CASSKKRGGLAERGYEQYF
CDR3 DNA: TGTGCCAGTAGTAAGAAGAGGGGAGGACTAGCGGAGAGGGGGTACGAGCAGTACTTC

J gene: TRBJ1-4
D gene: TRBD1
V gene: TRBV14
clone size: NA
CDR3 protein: CASSQNRGPYEKLFF
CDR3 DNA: TGTGCCAGCAGCCAGAACAGGGGGCCCTATGAAAAACTGTTTTTT

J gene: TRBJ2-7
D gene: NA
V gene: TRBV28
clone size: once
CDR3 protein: CASRNNRFSEQYF
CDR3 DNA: TGTGCCAGCAGGAACAACCGTTTTTCCGAGCAGTACTTC

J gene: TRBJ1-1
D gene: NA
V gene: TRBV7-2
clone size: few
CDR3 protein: CASSLETGVATEAFF
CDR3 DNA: TGTGCCAGCAGCTTAGAAACAGGAGTGGCCACTGAAGCTTTCTTT

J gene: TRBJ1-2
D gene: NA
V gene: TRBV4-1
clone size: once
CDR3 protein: CASSQEEGWGYTF
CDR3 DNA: TGCGCCAGCAGCCAAGAGGAGGGATGGGGCTACACCTTC

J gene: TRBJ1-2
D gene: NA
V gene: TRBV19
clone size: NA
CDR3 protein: CASSILQQSEYGYTF
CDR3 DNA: TGTGCCAGTAGTATTTTACAGCAATCCGAGTATGGCTACACCTTC

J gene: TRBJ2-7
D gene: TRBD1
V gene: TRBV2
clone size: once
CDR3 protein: CASNGQGPSYEQYF
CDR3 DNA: TGTGCCAGCAACGGACAGGGTCCCTCCTACGAGCAGTACTTC

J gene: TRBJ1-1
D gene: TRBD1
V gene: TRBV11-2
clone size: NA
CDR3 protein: CASSSSDRVNTEAFF
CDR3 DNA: TGTGCCAGCAGCTCCTCAGACAGGGTGAACACTGAAGCTTTCTTT

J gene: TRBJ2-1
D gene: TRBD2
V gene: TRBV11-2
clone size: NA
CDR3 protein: CASSFLRTSGHNEQFF
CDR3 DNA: TGTGCCAGCAGCTTCTTACGGACTAGCGGCCACAATGAGCAGTTCTTC

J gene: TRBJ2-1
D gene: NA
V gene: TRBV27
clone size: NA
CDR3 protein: CASSKYWTTEQFF
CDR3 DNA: TGTGCCAGCAGTAAATATTGGACAACGGAGCAGTTCTTC

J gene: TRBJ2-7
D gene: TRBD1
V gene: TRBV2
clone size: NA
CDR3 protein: CASSSGTVSYEQYF
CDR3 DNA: TGTGCCAGCAGTTCCGGGACAGTCTCCTACGAGCAGTACTTC